This T cell receptor (beta chain) was found in a study of beta chain bispecific antibodies for T cell cancers. The overall study: TRBV sequencing of surviving healthy T cells measured each family's depletion.

The study, taken as a whole, reports: An anti-TRBV5-5 antibody cross-reacts with the highly similar TRBV5-6. Normal T cells contributed less of the targeted TRBV signal than the leukemia cells did.

Looked up from germline, CDR1 is LGHDT and CDR2 is YNNKEL (reference sequence). This CDR3 spans 15 amino acids. The germline V and J ends were trimmed by 1 base and 1 base, with 10 bases remaining between them. Blood mononuclear cells were expanded for 2 to 4 days using either OKT3 anti-CD3 antibody or CD3/CD28 beads. Ten or more counts support this clonotype. Its antigen is unknown. TCRdb independently ran MiXCR on the 5' RACE reads; one entry per CDR3 protein. Counted here are approximately 20,000 distinct CDR3 sequences, approximately 2.4% occurring once; the ten biggest clones make up approximately 30%.

The chain recombines TRBV3-1 with TRBJ1-1, with D maybe TRBD1 (5 bases). The sequenced sample was healthy donor T cells cultured with leukemia cells. This receptor was taken from a human donor in good health. Some clones in this sample may be carry-over from other donors' samples. CDR3 sequence: CASSQVGAGNTEAFF. CDR3 nucleotides: TGTGCCAGCAGCCAAGTCGGGGCAGGGAACACTGAAGCTTTCTTT.